This T cell receptor (beta chain) derives from a study of T-cell reconstitution after alpha-beta-depleted transplantation in children. This sample's TCRbeta library carried unique molecular identifier barcodes. TCRdb re-analysed the PCR reads in MiXCR, keeping a single row per CDR3 protein. The sample has under 850,000 distinct CDR3 sequences, roughly 13% seen once. This clonotype was counted between two and nine times. The germline V and J ends were trimmed by 5 bases and 6 bases, with 14 bases remaining between them. CDR3 size: 14 residues. The V gene's germline CDR1 is SGHAT and CDR2 FQNNGV. J is TRBJ1-5 and V is TRBV11-2; possibly TRBD1 for D (6 bases). The sequenced sample was PBMCs, obtained before TCRalphabeta/CD19-depleted stem cell transplant. The TCR comes from a girl aged 2 to 9 with congenital amegakaryocytic thrombocytopenia, due to receive a stem cell transplant. DNA of the CDR3: TGTGCCAGCAGCCACAGGGCAGGGCGTCAGCCCCAGCATTTT. Translating it yields CASSHRAGRQPQHF.